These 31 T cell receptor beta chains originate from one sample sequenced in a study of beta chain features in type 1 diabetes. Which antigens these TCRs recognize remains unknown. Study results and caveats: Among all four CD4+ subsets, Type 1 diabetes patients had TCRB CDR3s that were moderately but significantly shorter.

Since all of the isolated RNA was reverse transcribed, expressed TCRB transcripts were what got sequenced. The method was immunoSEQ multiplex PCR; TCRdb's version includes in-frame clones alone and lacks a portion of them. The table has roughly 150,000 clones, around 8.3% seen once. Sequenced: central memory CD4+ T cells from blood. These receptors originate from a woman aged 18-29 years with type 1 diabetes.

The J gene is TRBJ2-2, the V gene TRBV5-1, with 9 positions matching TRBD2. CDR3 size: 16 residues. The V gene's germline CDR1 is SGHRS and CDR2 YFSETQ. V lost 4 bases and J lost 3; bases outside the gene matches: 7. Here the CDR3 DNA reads TGCGCCAGCAGCCCGGTAGCGGGAGTGGACACCGGGGAGCTGTTTTTT. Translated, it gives CASSPVAGVDTGELFF. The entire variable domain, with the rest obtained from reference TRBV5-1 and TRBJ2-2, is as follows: KAGVTQTPRYLIKTRGQQVTLSCSPISGHRSVSWYQQTPGQGLQFLFEYFSETQRNKGNFPGRFSGRQFSNSRSEMNVSTLELGDSALYLCASSPVAGVDTGELFFGEGSRLTVL.

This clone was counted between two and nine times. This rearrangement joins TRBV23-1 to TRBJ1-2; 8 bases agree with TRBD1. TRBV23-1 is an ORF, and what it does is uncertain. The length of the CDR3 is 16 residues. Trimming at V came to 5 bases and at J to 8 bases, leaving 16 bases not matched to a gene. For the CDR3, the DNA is TGCGCCAGCAGTTCCATAACTCCGGGACAGGCAGGGGGCTACACCTTC. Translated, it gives CASSSITPGQAGGYTF.

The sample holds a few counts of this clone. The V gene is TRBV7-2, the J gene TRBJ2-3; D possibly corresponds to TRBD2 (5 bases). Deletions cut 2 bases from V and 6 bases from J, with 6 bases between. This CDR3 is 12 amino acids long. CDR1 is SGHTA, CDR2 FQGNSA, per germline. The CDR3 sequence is CASSLLADTQYF. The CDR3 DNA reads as TGTGCCAGCAGCTTACTAGCTGATACGCAGTATTTT.

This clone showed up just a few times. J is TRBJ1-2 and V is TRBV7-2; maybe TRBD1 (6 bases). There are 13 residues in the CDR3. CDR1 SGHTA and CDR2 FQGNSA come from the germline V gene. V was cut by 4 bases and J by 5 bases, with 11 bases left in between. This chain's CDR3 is CASSSGQLYGYTF. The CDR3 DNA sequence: TGTGCCAGCAGCTCCGGACAGCTGTATGGCTACACCTTC.

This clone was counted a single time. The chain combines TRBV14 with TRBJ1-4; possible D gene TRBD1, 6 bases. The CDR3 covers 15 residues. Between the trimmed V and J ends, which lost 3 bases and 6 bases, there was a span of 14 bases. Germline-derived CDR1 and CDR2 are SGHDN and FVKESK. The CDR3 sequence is CASSHGWGLDEKLFF. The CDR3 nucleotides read TGTGCCAGCAGCCATGGTTGGGGGCTCGATGAAAAACTGTTTTTT. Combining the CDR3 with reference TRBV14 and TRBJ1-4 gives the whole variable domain EAGVTQFPSHSVIEKGQTVTLRCDPISGHDNLYWYRRVMGKEIKFLLHFVKESKQDESGMPNNRFLAERTGGTYSTLKVQPAELEDSGVYFCASSHGWGLDEKLFFGSGTQLSVL.

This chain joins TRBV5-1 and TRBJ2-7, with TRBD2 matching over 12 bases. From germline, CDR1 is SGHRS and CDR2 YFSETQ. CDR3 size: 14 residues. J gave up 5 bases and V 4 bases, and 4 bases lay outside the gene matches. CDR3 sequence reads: CASSLLAGGDEQYF. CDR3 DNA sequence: TGCGCCAGCAGCCTGCTAGCGGGGGGGGACGAGCAGTACTTC.

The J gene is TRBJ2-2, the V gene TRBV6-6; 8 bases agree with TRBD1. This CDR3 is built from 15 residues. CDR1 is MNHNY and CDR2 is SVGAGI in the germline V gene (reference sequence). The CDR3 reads CAARSGQGATGELFF. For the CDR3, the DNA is TGTGCGGCACGGAGCGGGCAGGGGGCCACCGGGGAGCTGTTTTTT.

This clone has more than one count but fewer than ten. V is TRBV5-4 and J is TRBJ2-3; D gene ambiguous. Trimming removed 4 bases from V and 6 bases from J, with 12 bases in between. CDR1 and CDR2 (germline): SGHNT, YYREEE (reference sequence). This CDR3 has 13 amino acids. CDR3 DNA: TGTGCCAGCAGCCTAATTAACGTGGATACGCAGTATTTT. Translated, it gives CASSLINVDTQYF.

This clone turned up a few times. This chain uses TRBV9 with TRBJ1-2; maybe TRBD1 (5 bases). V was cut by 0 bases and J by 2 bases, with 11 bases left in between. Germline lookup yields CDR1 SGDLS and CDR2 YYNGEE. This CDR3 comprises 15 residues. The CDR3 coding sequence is TGTGCCAGCAGCGTAGACGCAGGGATGAACTATGGCTACACCTTC. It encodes CASSVDAGMNYGYTF.

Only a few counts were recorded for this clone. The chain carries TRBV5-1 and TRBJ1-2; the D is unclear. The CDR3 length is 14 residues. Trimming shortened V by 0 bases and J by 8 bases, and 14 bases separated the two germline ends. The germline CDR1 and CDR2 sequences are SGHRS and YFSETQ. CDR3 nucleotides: TGCGCCAGCAGCTTGGGGGTCCTTGGCGGGGGCTACACCTTC. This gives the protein CASSLGVLGGGYTF.

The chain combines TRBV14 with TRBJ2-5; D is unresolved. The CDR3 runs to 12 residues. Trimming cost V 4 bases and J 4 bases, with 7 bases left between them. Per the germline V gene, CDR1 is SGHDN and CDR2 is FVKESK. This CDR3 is CASSLSRETQYF. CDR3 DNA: TGTGCCAGCAGCCTGTCCAGAGAGACCCAGTACTTC.

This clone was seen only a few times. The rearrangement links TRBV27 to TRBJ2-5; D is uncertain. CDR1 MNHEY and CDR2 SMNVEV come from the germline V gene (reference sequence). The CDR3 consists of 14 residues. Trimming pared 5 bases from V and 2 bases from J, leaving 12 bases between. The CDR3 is CASSPWARQETQYF. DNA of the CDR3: TGTGCCAGCAGTCCCTGGGCCAGACAAGAGACCCAGTACTTC.

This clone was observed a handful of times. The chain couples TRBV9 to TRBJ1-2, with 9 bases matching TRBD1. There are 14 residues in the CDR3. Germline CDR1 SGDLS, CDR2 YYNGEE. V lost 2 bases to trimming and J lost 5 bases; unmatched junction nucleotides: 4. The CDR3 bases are TGTGCCAGCAGCGTGGGGACAGGGCCATATGGCTACACCTTC. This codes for CASSVGTGPYGYTF.

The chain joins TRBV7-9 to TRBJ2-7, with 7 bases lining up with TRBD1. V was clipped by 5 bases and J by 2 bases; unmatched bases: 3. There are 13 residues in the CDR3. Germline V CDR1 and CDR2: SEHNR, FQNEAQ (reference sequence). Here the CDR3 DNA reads TGTGCCAGCAGCATCGACAGGGCCTACGAGCAGTACTTC. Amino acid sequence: CASSIDRAYEQYF.

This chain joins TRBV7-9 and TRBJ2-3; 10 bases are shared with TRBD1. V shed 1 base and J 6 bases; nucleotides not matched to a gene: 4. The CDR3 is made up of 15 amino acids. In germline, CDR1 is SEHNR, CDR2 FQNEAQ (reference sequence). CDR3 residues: CASSLEGTGEDTQYF. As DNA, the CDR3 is TGTGCCAGCAGCTTAGAGGGGACAGGGGAGGATACGCAGTATTTT.

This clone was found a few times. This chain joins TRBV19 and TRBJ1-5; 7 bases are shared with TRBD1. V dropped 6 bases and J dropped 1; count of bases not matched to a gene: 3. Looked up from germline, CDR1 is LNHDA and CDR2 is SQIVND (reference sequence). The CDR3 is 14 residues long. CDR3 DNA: TGTGCCAGTAGATTGACAGGGAGCAATCAGCCCCAGCATTTT. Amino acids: CASRLTGSNQPQHF.

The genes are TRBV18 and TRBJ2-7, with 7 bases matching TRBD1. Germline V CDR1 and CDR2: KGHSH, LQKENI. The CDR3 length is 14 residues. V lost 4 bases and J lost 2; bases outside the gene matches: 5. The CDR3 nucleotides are TGTGCCAGCTCACGTCCGGGACAGACCTACGAGCAGTACTTC. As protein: CASSRPGQTYEQYF.

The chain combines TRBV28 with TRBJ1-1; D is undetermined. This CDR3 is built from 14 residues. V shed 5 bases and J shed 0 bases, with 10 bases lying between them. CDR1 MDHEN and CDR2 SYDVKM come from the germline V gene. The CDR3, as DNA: TGTGCCAGCAGTACCACAGTGATGAACACTGAAGCTTTCTTT. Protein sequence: CASSTTVMNTEAFF.

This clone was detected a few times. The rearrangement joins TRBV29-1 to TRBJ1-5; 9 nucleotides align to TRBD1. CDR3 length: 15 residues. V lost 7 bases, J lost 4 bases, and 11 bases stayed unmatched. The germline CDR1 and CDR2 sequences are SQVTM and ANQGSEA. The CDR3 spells CSAQWGQGPNQPQHF. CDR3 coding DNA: TGCAGCGCCCAGTGGGGACAGGGACCTAATCAGCCCCAGCATTTT.

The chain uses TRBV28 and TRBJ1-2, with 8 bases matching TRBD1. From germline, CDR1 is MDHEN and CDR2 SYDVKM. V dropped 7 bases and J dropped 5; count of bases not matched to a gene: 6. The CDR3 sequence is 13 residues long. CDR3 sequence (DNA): TGTGCCAGCACATCCGGGACAGGATATGGCTACACCTTC. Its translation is CASTSGTGYGYTF.

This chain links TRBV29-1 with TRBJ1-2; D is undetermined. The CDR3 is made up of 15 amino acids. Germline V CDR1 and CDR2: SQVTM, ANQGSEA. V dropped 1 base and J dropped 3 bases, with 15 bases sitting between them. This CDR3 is CSVEVPGQEHYGYTF. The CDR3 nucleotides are TGCAGCGTTGAAGTCCCCGGCCAGGAACACTATGGCTACACCTTC.

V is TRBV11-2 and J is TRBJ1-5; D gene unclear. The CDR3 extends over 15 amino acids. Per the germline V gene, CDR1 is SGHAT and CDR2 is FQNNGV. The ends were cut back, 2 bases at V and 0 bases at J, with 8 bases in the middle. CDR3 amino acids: CASSLTAYSNQPQHF. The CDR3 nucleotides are TGTGCCAGCAGCTTAACAGCCTATAGCAATCAGCCCCAGCATTTT.

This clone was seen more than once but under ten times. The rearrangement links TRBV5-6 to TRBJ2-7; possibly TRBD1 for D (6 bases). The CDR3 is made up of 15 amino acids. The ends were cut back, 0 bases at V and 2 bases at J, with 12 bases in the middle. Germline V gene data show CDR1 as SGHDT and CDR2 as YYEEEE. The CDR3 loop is CASSLGGTQTYEQYF. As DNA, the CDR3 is TGTGCCAGCAGCTTGGGTGGGACACAGACCTACGAGCAGTACTTC.

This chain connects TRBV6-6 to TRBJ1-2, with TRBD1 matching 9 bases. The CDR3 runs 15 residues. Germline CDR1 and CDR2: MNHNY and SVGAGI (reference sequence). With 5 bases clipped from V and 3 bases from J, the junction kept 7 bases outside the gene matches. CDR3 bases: TGTGCCAGCAGTGACAGGACAGGGGCTCACTATGGCTACACCTTC. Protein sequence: CASSDRTGAHYGYTF.

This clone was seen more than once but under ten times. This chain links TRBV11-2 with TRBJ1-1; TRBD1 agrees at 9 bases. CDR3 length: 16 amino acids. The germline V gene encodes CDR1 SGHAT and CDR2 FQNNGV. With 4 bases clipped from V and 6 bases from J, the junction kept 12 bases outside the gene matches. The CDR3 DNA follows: TGTGCCAGCAGCTCGATTAGTGGGACAGGGTATGCTGAAGCTTTCTTT. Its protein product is CASSSISGTGYAEAFF. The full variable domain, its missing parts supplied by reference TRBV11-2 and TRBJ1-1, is EAGVAQSPRYKIIEKRQSVAFWCNPISGHATLYWYQQILGQGPKLLIQFQNNGVVDDSQLPKDRFSAERLKGVDSTLKIQPAKLEDSAVYLCASSSISGTGYAEAFFGQGTRLTVV.

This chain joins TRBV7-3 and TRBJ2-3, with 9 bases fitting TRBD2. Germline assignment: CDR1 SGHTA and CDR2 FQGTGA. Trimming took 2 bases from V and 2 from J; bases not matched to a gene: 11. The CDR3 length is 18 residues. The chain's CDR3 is CASSLFGGRLADTDTQYF. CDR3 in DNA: TGTGCCAGCAGCTTATTTGGGGGGCGACTAGCGGACACAGATACGCAGTATTTT.

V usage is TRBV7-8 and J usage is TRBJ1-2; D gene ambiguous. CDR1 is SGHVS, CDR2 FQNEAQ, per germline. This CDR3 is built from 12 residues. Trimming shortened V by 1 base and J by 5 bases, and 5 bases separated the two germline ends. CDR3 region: CASSLELYGYTF. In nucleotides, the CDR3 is TGTGCCAGCAGCTTAGAGCTATATGGCTACACCTTC. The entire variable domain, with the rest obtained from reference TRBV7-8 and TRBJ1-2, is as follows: GAGVSQSPRYKVAKRGQDVALRCDPISGHVSLFWYQQALGQGPEFLTYFQNEAQLDKSGLPSDRFFAERPEGSVSTLKIQRTQQEDSAVYLCASSLELYGYTFGSGTRLTVV.

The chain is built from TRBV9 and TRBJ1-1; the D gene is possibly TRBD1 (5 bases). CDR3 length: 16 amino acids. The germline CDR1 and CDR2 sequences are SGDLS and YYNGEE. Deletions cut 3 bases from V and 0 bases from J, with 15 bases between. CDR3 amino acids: CASSAPGGFMNTEAFF. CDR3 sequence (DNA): TGTGCCAGCAGCGCGCCTGGGGGGTTCATGAACACTGAAGCTTTCTTT.

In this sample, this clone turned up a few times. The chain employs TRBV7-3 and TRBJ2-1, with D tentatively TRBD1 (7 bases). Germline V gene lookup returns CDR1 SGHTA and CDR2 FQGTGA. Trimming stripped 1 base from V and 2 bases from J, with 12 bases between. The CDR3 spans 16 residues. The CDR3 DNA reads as TGTGCCAGCAGCTTAATGCAGGGGGGTACCTACAATGAGCAGTTCTTC. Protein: CASSLMQGGTYNEQFF.

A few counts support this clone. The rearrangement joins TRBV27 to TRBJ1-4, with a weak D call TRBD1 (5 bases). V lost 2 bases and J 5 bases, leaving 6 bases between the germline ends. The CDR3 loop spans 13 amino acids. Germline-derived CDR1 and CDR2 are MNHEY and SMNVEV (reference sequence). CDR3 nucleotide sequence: TGTGCCAGCAGTTTACGACAGAATGAAAAACTGTTTTTT. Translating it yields CASSLRQNEKLFF. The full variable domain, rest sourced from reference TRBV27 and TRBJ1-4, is EAQVTQNPRYLITVTGKKLTVTCSQNMNHEYMSWYRQDPGLGLRQIYYSMNVEVTDKGDVPEGYKVSRKEKRNFPLILESPSPNQTSLYFCASSLRQNEKLFFGSGTQLSVL.

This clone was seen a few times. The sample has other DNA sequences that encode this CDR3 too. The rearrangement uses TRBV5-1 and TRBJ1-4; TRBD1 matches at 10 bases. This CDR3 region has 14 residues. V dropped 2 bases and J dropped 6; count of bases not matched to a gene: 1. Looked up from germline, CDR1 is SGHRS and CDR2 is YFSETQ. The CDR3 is CASSFGQGDEKLFF. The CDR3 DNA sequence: TGCGCCAGCAGCTTCGGACAGGGGGATGAAAAACTGTTTTTT. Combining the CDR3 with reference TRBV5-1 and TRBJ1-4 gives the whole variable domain KAGVTQTPRYLIKTRGQQVTLSCSPISGHRSVSWYQQTPGQGLQFLFEYFSETQRNKGNFPGRFSGRQFSNSRSEMNVSTLELGDSALYLCASSFGQGDEKLFFGSGTQLSVL.